What follows are 13 T cell receptor beta chains derived from one specimen sequenced in a study of T cells after yellow fever vaccination. TCRdb called the 5' RACE reads again in MiXCR, with one record for every CDR3 protein. The table lists 55,000 to 70,000 distinct CDR3 sequences, over 6.5% of them singletons. Sequenced material: CD8+ T cells sorted from PBMCs, taken 35 to 50 days after the first yellow fever vaccination. The source of these receptors is a young man who received the YFV17D yellow fever vaccine.

This clonotype showed up many times. This rearrangement joins TRBV6-5 to TRBJ2-1; 9 bases map to TRBD2. With 3 bases clipped from V and 4 bases from J, the junction kept 7 bases outside the gene matches. The V gene's germline CDR1 is MNHEY and CDR2 SVGAGI. This CDR3 has 16 residues. The CDR3 DNA follows: TGTGCCAGCAGTTATTCTAGCGGGGCGACTTACAATGAGCAGTTCTTC. It is translated as CASSYSSGATYNEQFF.

The chain couples TRBV6-5 to TRBJ2-2; 7 bases match TRBD1. This CDR3 region has 16 residues. Germline assignment: CDR1 MNHEY and CDR2 SVGAGI. V was pared by 2 bases and J by 4 bases, with 7 bases of the junction left unmatched. CDR3 bases: TGTGCCAGCAGTTACACCTGGACAGGACCCACCGGGGAGCTGTTTTTT. Its translation is CASSYTWTGPTGELFF.

This clonotype showed up many times. V and J are TRBV4-1 and TRBJ1-5, with D perhaps TRBD1 (5 bases). The CDR3 runs to 15 residues. Trimming stripped 0 bases from V and 0 bases from J, with 6 bases between. Germline loops: CDR1 MGHRA, CDR2 YSYEKL. CDR3 sequence: CASSQDQGSNQPQHF. The CDR3 nucleotides read TGCGCCAGCAGCCAAGATCAGGGTAGCAATCAGCCCCAGCATTTT.

This clonotype was picked up a small number of times. The gene calls are TRBV7-2 and TRBJ2-5; TRBD2 matches at 12 bases. The J segment lost 5 bases and the V segment lost 4 bases, leaving 5 bases of the junction unmatched. CDR3 length: 15 amino acids. Germline V gives CDR1 SGHTA, CDR2 FQGNSA. The DNA of the CDR3 is TGTGCCAGCAGCTGGACTAGCGGGGTGGGGGAGACCCAGTACTTC. Protein: CASSWTSGVGETQYF.

This clonotype was counted a few times. The chain is built from TRBV7-8 and TRBJ2-5; no reliable D call. Per the germline V gene, CDR1 is SGHVS and CDR2 is FQNEAQ. CDR3 length equals 13 residues. V was pared by 11 bases and J by 0 bases, with 13 bases between. CDR3 loop: CASHKVNQETQYF. DNA of the CDR3: TGTGCCTCGCACAAGGTTAACCAAGAGACCCAGTACTTC.

This rearrangement joins TRBV7-6 to TRBJ2-3; D gene uncertain. The CDR3 contains 13 residues. From germline, CDR1 is SGHVS and CDR2 FNYEAQ. Between the trimmed V and J ends, which lost 1 base and 0 bases, there was a span of 2 bases. This CDR3 reads CASSLDSTDTQYF. The DNA for the CDR3 is TGTGCCAGCAGCTTAGACAGCACAGATACGCAGTATTTT.

J is TRBJ1-4 and V is TRBV6-2 or TRBV6-3; perhaps TRBD1 as D (5 bases). The germline V and J ends were trimmed by 5 bases and 5 bases, with 21 bases remaining between them. Per the germline V gene, CDR1 is MNHEY and CDR2 is SVGEGT. This CDR3 is 17 amino acids long. This chain's CDR3 is CASSEHRNRISNEKLFF. The DNA for the CDR3 is TGTGCCAGCAGTGAACACCGAAACAGGATCTCAAATGAAAAACTGTTTTTT.

By share, this clonotype counts as medium-sized. J is TRBJ2-3 and V is TRBV6-6; possible D gene TRBD1, 6 bases. The germline V gene has CDR1 MNHNY and CDR2 SVGAGI (reference sequence). CDR3 size: 18 residues. V shed 3 bases and J shed 2 bases, with 21 bases lying between them. The CDR3 loop reads CASSYTSGGQRLTDTQYF. As DNA, the CDR3 is TGTGCCAGCAGTTATACCTCCGGAGGACAGCGTCTCACAGATACGCAGTATTTT.

This clonotype was detected many times. V is TRBV12-5 and J is TRBJ2-3; a weak D match, TRBD2 (5 bases). Germline assignment: CDR1 LGHNT and CDR2 FRNRAP. This CDR3 has 13 residues. V shed 3 bases and J shed 2 bases, with 6 bases lying between them. The CDR3 nucleotides are TGTGCTAGTGGTTTAGACTACACAGATACGCAGTATTTT. Amino acids: CASGLDYTDTQYF.

The CDR3 loop reads CASLRGGAGAFF. In DNA, the CDR3 is TGTGCCAGCCTTAGAGGGGGCGCGGGAGCTTTCTTT. The chain joins TRBV2 to TRBJ1-1, with 7 nucleotides matching TRBD1. CDR3 length: 12 amino acids. The junction had 10 bases not matched to a gene; V was cut back by 8 bases and J by 10 bases. Germline CDR1 is SNHLY and CDR2 is FYNNEI.

The chain carries TRBV5-4 and TRBJ2-5; TRBD1 matches 12 bases. With V trimmed by 0 bases and J by 5 bases, 11 bases remained unmatched. The germline V gene has CDR1 SGHNT and CDR2 YYREEE (reference sequence). The CDR3 loop spans 18 amino acids. This CDR3 reads CASSLAGVGTGGVETQYF. For the CDR3, the DNA is TGTGCCAGCAGCTTGGCCGGGGTCGGGACAGGGGGCGTCGAGACCCAGTACTTC. Combining the CDR3 with reference TRBV5-4 and TRBJ2-5 gives the whole variable domain ETGVTQSPTHLIKTRGQQVTLRCSSQSGHNTVSWYQQALGQGPQFIFQYYREEENGRGNFPPRFSGLQFPNYSSELNVNALELDDSALYLCASSLAGVGTGGVETQYFGPGTRLLVL.

This clonotype has just a few counts. The chain recombines TRBV12-3 or TRBV12-4 with TRBJ1-4; D gene unclear. V lost 3 bases to trimming and J lost 0 bases, with 11 bases between them. The CDR3 has 16 residues. The chain's CDR3 is CASSLGYLATNEKLFF. The CDR3 nucleotides read TGTGCCAGCAGTTTGGGATACCTTGCAACTAATGAAAAACTGTTTTTT.

This clonotype showed up many times. The chain recombines TRBV7-3 with TRBJ2-2; the match to TRBD2 covers 11 bases. J was trimmed by 0 bases and V by 8 bases; bases with no gene match: 2. CDR3 size: 15 residues. The germline V gene has CDR1 SGHTA and CDR2 FQGTGA. The CDR3 region is CASSTSGANTGELFF. The DNA of the CDR3 is TGTGCCAGCTCGACTAGCGGGGCGAACACCGGGGAGCTGTTTTTT. Full variable domain (missing parts from reference TRBV7-3 and TRBJ2-2): GAGVSQTPSNKVTEKGKYVELRCDPISGHTALYWYRQSLGQGPEFLIYFQGTGAADDSGLPNDRFFAVRPEGSVSTLKIQRTERGDSAVYLCASSTSGANTGELFFGEGSRLTVL.